These 2 T cell receptor beta chains were sequenced from one sample in a study of blood T cell repertoires in COVID-19. Data came from immunoSEQ multiplex PCR; TCRdb stores just in-frame clones and leaves some out. The table lists about 82,000 clones, 80% to 90% of them singletons. The source material was peripheral blood. The source of these receptors is a woman in her sixties or seventies with acute or convalescent COVID-19.

The genes are TRBV6-4 and TRBJ1-1; D possibly corresponds to TRBD1 (5 bases). This CDR3 has 15 amino acids. Per the germline V gene, CDR1 is MRHNA and CDR2 is SNTAGT. Trimming left V 4 bases short and J 0 bases short, with 12 bases between. CDR3 sequence: CASSAQPGVNTEAFF. CDR3 sequence (DNA): TGTGCCAGCAGTGCCCAACCGGGGGTGAACACTGAAGCTTTCTTT.

The rearrangement joins TRBV6-5 to TRBJ1-4; 7 bases are a match to TRBD1. CDR3 length: 15 amino acids. The J segment lost 0 bases and the V segment lost 5 bases, leaving 3 bases of the junction unmatched. Germline-derived CDR1 and CDR2 are MNHEY and SVGAGI. CDR3 sequence reads: CASSRDSATNEKLFF. The CDR3 DNA reads TGTGCCAGCAGTAGGGACAGTGCAACTAATGAAAAACTGTTTTTT.